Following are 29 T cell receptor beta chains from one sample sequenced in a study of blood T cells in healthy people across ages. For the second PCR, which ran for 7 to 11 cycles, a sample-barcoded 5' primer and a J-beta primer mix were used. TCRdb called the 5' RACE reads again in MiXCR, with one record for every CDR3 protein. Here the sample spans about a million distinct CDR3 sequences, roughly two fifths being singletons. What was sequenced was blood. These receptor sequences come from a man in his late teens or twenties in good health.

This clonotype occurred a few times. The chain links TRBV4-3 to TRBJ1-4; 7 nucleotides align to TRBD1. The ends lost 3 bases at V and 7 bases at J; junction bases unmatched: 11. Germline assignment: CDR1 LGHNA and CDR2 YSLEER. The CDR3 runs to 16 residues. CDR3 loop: CASSQRRDSGREKLFF. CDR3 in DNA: TGCGCCAGCAGCCAGCGTCGGGACAGCGGACGTGAAAAACTGTTTTTT.

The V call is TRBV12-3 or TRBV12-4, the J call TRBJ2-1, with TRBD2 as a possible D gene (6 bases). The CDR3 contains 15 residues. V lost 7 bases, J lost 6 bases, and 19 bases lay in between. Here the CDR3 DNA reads TGTGCCAGCACCAGAGGGGACTCCCGATTCAATGAGCAGTTCTTC. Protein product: CASTRGDSRFNEQFF.

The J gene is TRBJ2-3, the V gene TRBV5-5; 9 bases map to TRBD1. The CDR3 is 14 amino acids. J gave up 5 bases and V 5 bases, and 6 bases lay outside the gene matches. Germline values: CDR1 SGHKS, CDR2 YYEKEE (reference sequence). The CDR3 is CASSITGGVDTQYF. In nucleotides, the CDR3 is TGTGCCAGCAGTATCACAGGGGGCGTAGATACGCAGTATTTT. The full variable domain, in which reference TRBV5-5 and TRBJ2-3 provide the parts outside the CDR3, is DAGVTQSPTHLIKTRGQQVTLRCSPISGHKSVSWYQQVLGQGPQFIFQYYEKEERGRGNFPDRFSARQFPNYSSELNVNALLLGDSALYLCASSITGGVDTQYFGPGTRLTVL.

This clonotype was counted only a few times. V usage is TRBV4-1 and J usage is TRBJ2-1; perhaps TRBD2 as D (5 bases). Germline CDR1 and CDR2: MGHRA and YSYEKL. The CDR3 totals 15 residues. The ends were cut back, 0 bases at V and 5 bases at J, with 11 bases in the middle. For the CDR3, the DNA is TGCGCCAGCAGCCAAGATGAGGGCGTAAACAATGAGCAGTTCTTC. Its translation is CASSQDEGVNNEQFF.

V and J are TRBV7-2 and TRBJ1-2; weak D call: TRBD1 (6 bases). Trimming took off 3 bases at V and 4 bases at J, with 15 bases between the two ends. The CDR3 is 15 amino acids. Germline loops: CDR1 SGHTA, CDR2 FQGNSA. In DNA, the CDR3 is TGTGCCAGCAGCTTTGCATCGGGACAACTCTATGGCTACACCTTC. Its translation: CASSFASGQLYGYTF. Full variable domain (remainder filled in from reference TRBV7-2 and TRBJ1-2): GAGVSQSPSNKVTEKGKDVELRCDPISGHTALYWYRQSLGQGLEFLIYFQGNSAPDKSGLPSDRFSAERTGGSVSTLTIQRTQQEDSAVYLCASSFASGQLYGYTFGSGTRLTVV.

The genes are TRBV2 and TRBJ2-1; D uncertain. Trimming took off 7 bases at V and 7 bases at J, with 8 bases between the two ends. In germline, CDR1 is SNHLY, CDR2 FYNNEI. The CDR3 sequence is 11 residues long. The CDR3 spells CASIDPNEQFF. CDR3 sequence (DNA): TGTGCCAGCATCGACCCTAATGAGCAGTTCTTC.

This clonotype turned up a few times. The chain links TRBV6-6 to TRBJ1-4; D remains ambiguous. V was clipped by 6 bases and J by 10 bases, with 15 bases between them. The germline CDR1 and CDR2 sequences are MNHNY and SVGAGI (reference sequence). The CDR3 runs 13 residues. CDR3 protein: CASSGDSTGKLFF. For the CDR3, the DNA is TGTGCCAGCAGCGGCGATTCCACGGGAAAACTGTTTTTT.

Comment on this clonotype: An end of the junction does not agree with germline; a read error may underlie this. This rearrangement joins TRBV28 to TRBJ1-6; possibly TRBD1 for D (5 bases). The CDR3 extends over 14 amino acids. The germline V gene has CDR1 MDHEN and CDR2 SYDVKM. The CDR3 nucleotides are TGTGCCAGCAGTTTGGGGAAGGGGAATTCACCCCCCCACTTT. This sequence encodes CASSLGKGNSPPHF.

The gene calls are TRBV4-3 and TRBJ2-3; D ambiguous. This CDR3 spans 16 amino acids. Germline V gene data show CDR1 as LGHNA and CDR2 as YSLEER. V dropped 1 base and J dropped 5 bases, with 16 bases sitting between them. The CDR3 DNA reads TGCGCCAGCAGCCAAGCTCTTAAAGGGAACAGAGATACGCAGTATTTT. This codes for CASSQALKGNRDTQYF.

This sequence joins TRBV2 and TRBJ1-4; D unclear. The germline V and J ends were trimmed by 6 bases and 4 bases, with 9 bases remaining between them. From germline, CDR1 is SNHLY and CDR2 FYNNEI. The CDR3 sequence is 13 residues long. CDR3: CASRQPYNEKLFF. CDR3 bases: TGTGCCAGCAGGCAGCCTTATAATGAAAAACTGTTTTTT.

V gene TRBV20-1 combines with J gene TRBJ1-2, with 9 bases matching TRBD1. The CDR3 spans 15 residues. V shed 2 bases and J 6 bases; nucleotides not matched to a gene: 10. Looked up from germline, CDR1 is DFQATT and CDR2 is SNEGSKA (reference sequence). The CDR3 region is CSARPPDRGQDGYTF. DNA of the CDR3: TGCAGTGCTAGACCACCGGACAGGGGTCAGGATGGCTACACCTTC.

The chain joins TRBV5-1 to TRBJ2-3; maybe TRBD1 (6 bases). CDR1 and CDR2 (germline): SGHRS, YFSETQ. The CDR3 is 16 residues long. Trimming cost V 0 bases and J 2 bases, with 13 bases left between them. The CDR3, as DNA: TGCGCCAGCAGCTTGGTCCCGACAGGCAACACAGATACGCAGTATTTT. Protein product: CASSLVPTGNTDTQYF. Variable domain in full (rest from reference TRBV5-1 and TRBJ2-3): KAGVTQTPRYLIKTRGQQVTLSCSPISGHRSVSWYQQTPGQGLQFLFEYFSETQRNKGNFPGRFSGRQFSNSRSEMNVSTLELGDSALYLCASSLVPTGNTDTQYFGPGTRLTVL.

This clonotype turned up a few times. The CDR3 is CASSLRGIPYEQYF. DNA for the CDR3: TGTGCCAGCAGCCTCCGGGGGATCCCCTACGAGCAGTACTTC. The chain uses TRBV3-1 and TRBJ2-7, with D maybe TRBD2 (6 bases). The germline V gene has CDR1 LGHDT and CDR2 YNNKEL (reference sequence). V shed 4 bases and J shed 2 bases, with 12 bases lying between them. The CDR3 is made up of 14 amino acids.

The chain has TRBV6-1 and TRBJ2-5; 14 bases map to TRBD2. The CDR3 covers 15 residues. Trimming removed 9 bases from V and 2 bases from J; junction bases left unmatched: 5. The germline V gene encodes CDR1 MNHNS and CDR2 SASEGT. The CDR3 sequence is CASLGLAGVQETQYF. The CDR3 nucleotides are TGTGCCAGTTTGGGACTAGCGGGGGTTCAAGAGACCCAGTACTTC.

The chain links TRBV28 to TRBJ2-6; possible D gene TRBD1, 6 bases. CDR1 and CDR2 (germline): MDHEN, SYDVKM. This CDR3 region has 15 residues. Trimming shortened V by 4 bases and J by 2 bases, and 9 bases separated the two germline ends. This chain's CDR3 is CASSYTGTGANVLTF. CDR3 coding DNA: TGTGCCAGCAGTTATACAGGGACTGGGGCCAACGTCCTGACTTTC.

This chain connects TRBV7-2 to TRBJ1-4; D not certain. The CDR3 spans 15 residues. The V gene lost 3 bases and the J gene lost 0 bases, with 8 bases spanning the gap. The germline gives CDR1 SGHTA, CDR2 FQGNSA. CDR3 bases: TGTGCCAGCAGCTTCAAGGGTCCAACTAATGAAAAACTGTTTTTT. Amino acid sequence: CASSFKGPTNEKLFF. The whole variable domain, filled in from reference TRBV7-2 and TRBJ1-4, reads GAGVSQSPSNKVTEKGKDVELRCDPISGHTALYWYRQSLGQGLEFLIYFQGNSAPDKSGLPSDRFSAERTGGSVSTLTIQRTQQEDSAVYLCASSFKGPTNEKLFFGSGTQLSVL.

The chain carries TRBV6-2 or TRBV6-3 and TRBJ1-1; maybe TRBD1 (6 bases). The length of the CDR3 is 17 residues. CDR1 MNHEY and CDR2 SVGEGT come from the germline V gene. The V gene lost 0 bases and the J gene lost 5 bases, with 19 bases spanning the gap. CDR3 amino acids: CASSYSFLQGLLTEAFF. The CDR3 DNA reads TGTGCCAGCAGTTACTCCTTTTTGCAGGGGCTCCTGACTGAAGCTTTCTTT.

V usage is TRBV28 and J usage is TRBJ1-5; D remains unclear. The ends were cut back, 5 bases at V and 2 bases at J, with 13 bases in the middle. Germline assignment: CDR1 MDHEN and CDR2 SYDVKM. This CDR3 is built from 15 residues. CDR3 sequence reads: CASSSLHRGNQPQHF. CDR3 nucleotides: TGTGCCAGCAGTAGCCTGCACCGAGGCAATCAGCCCCAGCATTTT.

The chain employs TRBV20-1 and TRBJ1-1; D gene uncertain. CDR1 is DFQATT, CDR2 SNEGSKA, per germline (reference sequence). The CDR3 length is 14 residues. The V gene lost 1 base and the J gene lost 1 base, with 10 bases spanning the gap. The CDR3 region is CSARGSGGNTEAFF. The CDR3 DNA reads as TGCAGTGCTAGAGGATCGGGAGGGAACACTGAAGCTTTCTTT.

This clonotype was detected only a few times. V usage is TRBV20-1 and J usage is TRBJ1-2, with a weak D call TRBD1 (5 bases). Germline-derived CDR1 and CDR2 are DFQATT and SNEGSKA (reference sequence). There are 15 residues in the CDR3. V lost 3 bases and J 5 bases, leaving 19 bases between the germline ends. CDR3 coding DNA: TGCAGTGCTAGGGTCGCGACAGCCTCGGCGTATGGCTACACCTTC. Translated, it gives CSARVATASAYGYTF.

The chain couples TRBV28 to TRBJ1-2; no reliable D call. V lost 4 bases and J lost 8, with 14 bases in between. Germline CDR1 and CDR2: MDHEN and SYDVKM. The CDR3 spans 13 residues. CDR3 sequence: CASSSASTRGYTF. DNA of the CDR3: TGTGCCAGCAGTTCAGCATCGACTAGGGGCTACACCTTC.

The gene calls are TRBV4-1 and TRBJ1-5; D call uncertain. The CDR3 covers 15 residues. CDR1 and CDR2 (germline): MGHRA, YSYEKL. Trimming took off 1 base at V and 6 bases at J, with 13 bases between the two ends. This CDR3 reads CASSQAMDRSQPQHF. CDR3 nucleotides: TGCGCCAGCAGCCAAGCTATGGATCGGAGTCAGCCCCAGCATTTT.

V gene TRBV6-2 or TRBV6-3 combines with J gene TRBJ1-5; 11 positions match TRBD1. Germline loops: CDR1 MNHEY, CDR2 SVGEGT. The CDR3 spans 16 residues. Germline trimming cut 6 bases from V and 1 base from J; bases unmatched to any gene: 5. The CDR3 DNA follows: TGTGCCAGCAGCCACCGGGACAGGGGGAGCAATCAGCCCCAGCATTTT. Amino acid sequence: CASSHRDRGSNQPQHF.

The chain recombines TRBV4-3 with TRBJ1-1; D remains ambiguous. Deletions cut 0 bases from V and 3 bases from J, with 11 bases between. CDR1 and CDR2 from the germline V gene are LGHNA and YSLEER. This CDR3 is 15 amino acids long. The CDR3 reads CASSQDGIRDTEAFF. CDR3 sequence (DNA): TGCGCCAGCAGCCAAGATGGGATTCGCGACACTGAAGCTTTCTTT.

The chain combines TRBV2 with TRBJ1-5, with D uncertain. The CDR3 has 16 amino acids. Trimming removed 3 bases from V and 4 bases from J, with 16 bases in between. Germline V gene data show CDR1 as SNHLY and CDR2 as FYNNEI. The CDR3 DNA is TGTGCCAGCAGTGACCCCCTGGTGGCCTCAAATCAGCCCCAGCATTTT. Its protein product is CASSDPLVASNQPQHF.

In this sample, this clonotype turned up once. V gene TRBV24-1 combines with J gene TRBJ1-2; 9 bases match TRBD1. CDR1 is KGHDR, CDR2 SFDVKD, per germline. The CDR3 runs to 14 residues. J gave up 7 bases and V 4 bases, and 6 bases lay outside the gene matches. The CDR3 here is CATSDQTGGRGYTF. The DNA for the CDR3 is TGTGCCACCAGTGACCAGACAGGGGGTCGTGGCTACACCTTC.

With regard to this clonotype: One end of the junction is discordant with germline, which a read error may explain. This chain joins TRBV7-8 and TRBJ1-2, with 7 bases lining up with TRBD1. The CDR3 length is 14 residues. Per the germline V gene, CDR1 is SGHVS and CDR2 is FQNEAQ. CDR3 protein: CTSSSEGALYGYTF. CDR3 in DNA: TGTACCAGCAGCTCCGAGGGGGCATTATATGGCTACACCTTC.

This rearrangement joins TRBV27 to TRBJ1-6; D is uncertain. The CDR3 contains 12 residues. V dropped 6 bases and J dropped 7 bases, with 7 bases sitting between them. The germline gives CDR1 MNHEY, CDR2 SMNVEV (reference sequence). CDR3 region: CASRESNSPLHF. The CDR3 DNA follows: TGTGCCAGCAGGGAGAGCAATTCACCCCTCCACTTT.

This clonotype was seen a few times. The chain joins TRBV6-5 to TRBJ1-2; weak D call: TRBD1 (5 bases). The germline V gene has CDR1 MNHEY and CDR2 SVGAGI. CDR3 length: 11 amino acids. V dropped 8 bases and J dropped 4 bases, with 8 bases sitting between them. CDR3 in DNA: TGTGCCAGCTTAGGGGTCTATGGCTACACCTTC. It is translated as CASLGVYGYTF.